This entry concerns a single T cell receptor (beta chain). Study processing details: Estimated nucleated cell counts came from reference gene primer amplification. Clones were read by immunoSEQ multiplex PCR, and TCRdb kept only the in-frame ones, dropping some. Clone size and the V and J calls come from that table; the DNA yielded D and trimming. The table shows over 300,000 clones, with about 90% occurring only once. The source of the sample is a study of blood T cell repertoires in COVID-19. Across the study: Collection of acute and convalescent COVID-19 samples took place in the United States, Italy and Spain. The analysed material was cDNA or gDNA that came from T cells, B-cell-depleted T cells, or PBMCs.

This CDR3 contains 17 residues. Germline lookup yields CDR1 MRHNA and CDR2 SNTAGT. Unmatched junction bases numbered 11, after V lost 0 bases and J lost 5 bases. Sequencing was carried out using peripheral blood. The chain couples TRBV6-4 to TRBJ2-7, with 9 positions matching TRBD1. The TCR comes from a man younger than 35 with active or convalescent COVID-19. CDR3 bases: TGTGCCAGCAGTGACTCAGGACAGGGGATGTCTGTTGACGAGCAGTACTTC. It is translated as CASSDSGQGMSVDEQYF.